This T cell receptor beta chain is drawn from a study of OX40 agonist ivuxolimab in advanced cancers. Study summary: A diagnosis of hepatocellular carcinoma, melanoma, renal cell or head and neck cancer was present in dose-escalation patients. A partial response was reached by three patients: one with hepatocellular carcinoma and two with cutaneous melanoma.

Study findings and constraints: Doses of 0.1 to 3.0 mg/kg were accompanied by clonal expansion of CD4+ and CD8+ blood T cells by week 6.

As concerns this clone: No antigen is known for it.

The V end lost 1 base, the J end lost 6 bases, and 12 bases lay between the germline ends. The CDR3 runs to 14 residues. Germline assignment: CDR1 SEHNR and CDR2 FQNEAQ (reference sequence). Generated by immunoSEQ multiplex PCR, the TCRdb table keeps only in-frame clones and is missing some. The table includes tens of thousands of clones, 81% detected once. This chain uses TRBV7-9 with TRBJ1-1, with D possibly TRBD1 on 5 matching bases. This material consisted of CD4+ or CD8+ T cells sorted from blood, taken in a trial of the OX40 agonist ivuxolimab. The clonotype originates from an adult with an advanced solid tumor such as melanoma, head and neck, liver or kidney cancer. The CDR3 DNA reads as TGTGCCAGCAGCTTAGGGGGGTTAGGCCCTGAAGCTTTCTTT. Amino acids: CASSLGGLGPEAFF.